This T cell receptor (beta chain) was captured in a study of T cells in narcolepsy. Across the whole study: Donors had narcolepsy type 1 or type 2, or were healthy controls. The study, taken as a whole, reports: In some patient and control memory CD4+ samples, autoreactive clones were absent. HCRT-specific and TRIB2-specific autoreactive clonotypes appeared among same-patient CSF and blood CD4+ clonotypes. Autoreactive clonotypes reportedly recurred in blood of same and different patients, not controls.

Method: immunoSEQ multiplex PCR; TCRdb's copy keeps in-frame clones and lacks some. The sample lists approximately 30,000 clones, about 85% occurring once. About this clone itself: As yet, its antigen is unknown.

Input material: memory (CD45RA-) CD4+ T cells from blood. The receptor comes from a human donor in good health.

CDR3 region: CASGLVEAMNTGELFF. Here the CDR3 DNA reads TGTGCTAGTGGTTTGGTAGAGGCCATGAACACCGGGGAGCTGTTTTTT. V is TRBV12-5 and J is TRBJ2-2; no firm D call. The CDR3 spans 16 residues. Trimming pared 0 bases from V and 1 base from J, leaving 9 bases between. Germline V lookup: CDR1 LGHNT, CDR2 FRNRAP.